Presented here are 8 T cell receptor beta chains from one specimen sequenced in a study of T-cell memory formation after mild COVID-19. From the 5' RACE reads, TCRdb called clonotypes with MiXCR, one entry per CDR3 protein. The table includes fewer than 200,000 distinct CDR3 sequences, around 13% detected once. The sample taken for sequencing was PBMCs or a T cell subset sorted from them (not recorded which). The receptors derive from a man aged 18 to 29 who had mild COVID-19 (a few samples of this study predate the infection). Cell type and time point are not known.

The CDR3: CASSQETTPGTDTQYF. The DNA of the CDR3 is TGCGCCAGCAGCCAAGAGACTACCCCTGGCACAGATACGCAGTATTTT. The chain combines TRBV4-1 with TRBJ2-3, with D maybe TRBD2 (5 bases). This CDR3 has 16 residues. From germline, CDR1 is MGHRA and CDR2 YSYEKL. V lost 0 bases and J 1 base, leaving 11 bases between the germline ends.

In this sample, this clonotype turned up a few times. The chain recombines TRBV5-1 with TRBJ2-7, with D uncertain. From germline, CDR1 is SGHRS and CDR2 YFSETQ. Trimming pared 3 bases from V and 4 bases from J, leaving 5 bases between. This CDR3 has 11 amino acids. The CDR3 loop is CASSWMYEQYF. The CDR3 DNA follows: TGCGCCAGCAGCTGGATGTACGAGCAGTACTTC.

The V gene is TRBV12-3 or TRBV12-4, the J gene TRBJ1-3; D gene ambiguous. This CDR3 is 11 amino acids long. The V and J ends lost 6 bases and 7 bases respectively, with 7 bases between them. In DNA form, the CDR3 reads TGTGCCAGCAGCAAGGCGAACACCATATATTTT. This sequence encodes CASSKANTIYF.

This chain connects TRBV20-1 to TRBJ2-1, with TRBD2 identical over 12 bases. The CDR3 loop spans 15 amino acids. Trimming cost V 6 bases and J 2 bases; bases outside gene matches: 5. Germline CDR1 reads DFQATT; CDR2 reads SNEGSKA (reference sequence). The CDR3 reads CSASRTSGTYNEQFF. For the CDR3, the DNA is TGCAGTGCATCTAGGACTAGCGGGACCTACAATGAGCAGTTCTTC.

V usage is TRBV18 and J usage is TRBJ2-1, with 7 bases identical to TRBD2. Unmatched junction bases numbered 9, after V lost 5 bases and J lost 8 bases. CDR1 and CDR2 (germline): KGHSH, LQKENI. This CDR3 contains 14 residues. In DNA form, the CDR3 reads TGTGCCAGCTCAGCCGGGACTATAGACGATGAGCAGTTCTTC. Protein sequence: CASSAGTIDDEQFF.

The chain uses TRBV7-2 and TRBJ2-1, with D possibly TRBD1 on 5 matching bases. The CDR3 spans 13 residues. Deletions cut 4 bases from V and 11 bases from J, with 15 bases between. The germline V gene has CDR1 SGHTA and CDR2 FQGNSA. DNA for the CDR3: TGTGCCAGCAGCTCGGACAAGGCTCTGAAGCAGTTCTTC. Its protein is CASSSDKALKQFF.

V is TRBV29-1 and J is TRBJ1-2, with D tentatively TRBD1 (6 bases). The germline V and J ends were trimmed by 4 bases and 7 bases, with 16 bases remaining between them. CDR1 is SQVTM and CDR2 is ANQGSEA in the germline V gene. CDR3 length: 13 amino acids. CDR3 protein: CSVGTALGGGYTF. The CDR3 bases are TGCAGCGTTGGGACAGCTCTAGGGGGTGGCTACACCTTC. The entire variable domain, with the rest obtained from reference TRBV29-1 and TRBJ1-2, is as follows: SAVISQKPSRDICQRGTSLTIQCQVDSQVTMMFWYRQQPGQSLTLIATANQGSEATYESGFVIDKFPISRPNLTFSTLTVSNMSPEDSSIYLCSVGTALGGGYTFGSGTRLTVV.

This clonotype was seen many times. For the CDR3, the DNA is TGTGCCAGCAGGACGATGGGGTCGGGCAATCAGCCCCAGCATTTT. Amino acid sequence: CASRTMGSGNQPQHF. The rearrangement uses TRBV28 and TRBJ1-5; D gene ambiguous. Germline CDR1 and CDR2: MDHEN and SYDVKM. V gave up 6 bases and J gave up 2 bases, with 14 bases separating them. This CDR3 comprises 15 residues. Full variable domain (missing parts from reference TRBV28 and TRBJ1-5): DVKVTQSSRYLVKRTGEKVFLECVQDMDHENMFWYRQDPGLGLRLIYFSYDVKMKEKGDIPEGYSVSREKKERFSLILESASTNQTSMYLCASRTMGSGNQPQHFGDGTRLSIL.